This TCR beta chain was sequenced for a study of blood T cell repertoires in COVID-19. Study context: The cDNA or gDNA used as material had been derived from T cells, B-cell-depleted T cells, or PBMCs.

Original processing methods: Estimated nucleated cell counts came from reference gene primer amplification. Generated by immunoSEQ multiplex PCR, the TCRdb table keeps only in-frame clones and is missing some. V and J calls and clone size follow that table, whereas D and trimming were derived from the DNA. The table includes 65,000 to 70,000 clones, about 86% detected once. V was pared by 8 bases and J by 6 bases, with 11 bases of the junction left unmatched. Germline-derived CDR1 and CDR2 are MNHEY and SVGAGI. The CDR3 is 14 amino acids. The receptor was derived from a man over 45 with acute or convalescent COVID-19. J is TRBJ2-7 and V is TRBV6-5; TRBD2 agrees at 9 bases. The sequenced sample was peripheral blood. In nucleotides, the CDR3 is TGTGCCAGCGCGGGGGGGTCTCTGGGTGCCGAGCAGTACTTC. Amino acid sequence: CASAGGSLGAEQYF.